The following is a T cell receptor beta chain sequence with its context. Sequencing used immunoSEQ multiplex PCR; TCRdb keeps in-frame clones, though not all of them. The sample lists hundreds of thousands of clones; roughly 90% were seen once. The entry originates in a study of Ad26.COV2.S vaccination and SARS-CoV-2 variants. This sample's treatment: roughly 19 received Ad26.COV2.S at low or high dose, single or two shots; about 5 received placebo; per-sample allocation not given. Samples came from day 63 after the first vaccine or placebo injection. The CDR3 consists of 13 residues. The germline V gene encodes CDR1 SNHLY and CDR2 FYNNEI. V lost 4 bases and J lost 5, with 11 bases in between.

The V call is TRBV2, the J call TRBJ2-5; D is possibly TRBD2 (5 bases). The starting material was peripheral blood, obtained in a trial of Ad26.COV2.S vaccine versus placebo. This receptor was identified in a person between 18 and 65 years old who received the Ad26.COV2.S COVID-19 vaccine or a placebo. CDR3 in amino acids: CASSGAVGETQYF. In nucleotides, the CDR3 is TGTGCCAGCAGTGGAGCGGTCGGGGAGACCCAGTACTTC.